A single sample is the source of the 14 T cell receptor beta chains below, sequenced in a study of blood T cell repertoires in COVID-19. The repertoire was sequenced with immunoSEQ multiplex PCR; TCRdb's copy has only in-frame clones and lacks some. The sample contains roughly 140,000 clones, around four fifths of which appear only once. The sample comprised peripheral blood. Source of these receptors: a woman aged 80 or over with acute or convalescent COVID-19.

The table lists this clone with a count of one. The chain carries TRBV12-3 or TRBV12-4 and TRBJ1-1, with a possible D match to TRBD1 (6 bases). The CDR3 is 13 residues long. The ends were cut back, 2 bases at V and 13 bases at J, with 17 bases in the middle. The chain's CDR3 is CASSLPMGHGVFF. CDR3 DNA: TGTGCCAGCAGTTTACCCATGGGACACGGAGTTTTCTTT.

This chain's CDR3 is CAIPGGEYGYTF. The CDR3 DNA reads as TGTGCCATCCCGGGGGGAGAATATGGCTACACCTTC. The V gene is TRBV10-3, the J gene TRBJ1-2, with D possibly TRBD1 on 5 matching bases. CDR3 length: 12 amino acids. From germline, CDR1 is ENHRY and CDR2 SYGVKD. Trimming stripped 8 bases from V and 5 bases from J, with 12 bases between.

The chain's CDR3 is CASRLAGGQGDTQYF. The CDR3 bases are TGTGCCAGCAGGCTAGCGGGGGGGCAGGGAGATACGCAGTATTTT. This sequence joins TRBV6-5 and TRBJ2-3; 12 bases fit TRBD2. With V trimmed by 6 bases and J by 5 bases, 6 bases remained unmatched. The CDR3 totals 15 residues. The germline V gene encodes CDR1 MNHEY and CDR2 SVGAGI.

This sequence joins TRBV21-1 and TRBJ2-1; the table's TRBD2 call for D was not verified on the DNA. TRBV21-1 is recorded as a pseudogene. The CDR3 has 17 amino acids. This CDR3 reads CASSKAGTRGPDNEQFF. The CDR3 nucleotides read TGTGCCAGCAGCAAAGCGGGGACTAGGGGACCGGACAATGAGCAGTTCTTC.

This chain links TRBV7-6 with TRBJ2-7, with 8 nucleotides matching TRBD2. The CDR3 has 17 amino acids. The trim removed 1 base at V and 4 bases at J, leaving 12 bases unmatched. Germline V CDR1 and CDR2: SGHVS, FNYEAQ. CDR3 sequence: CASSLEGAGGLPYEQYF. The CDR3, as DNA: TGTGCCAGCAGCTTAGAAGGGGCGGGGGGCTTGCCTTACGAGCAGTACTTC.

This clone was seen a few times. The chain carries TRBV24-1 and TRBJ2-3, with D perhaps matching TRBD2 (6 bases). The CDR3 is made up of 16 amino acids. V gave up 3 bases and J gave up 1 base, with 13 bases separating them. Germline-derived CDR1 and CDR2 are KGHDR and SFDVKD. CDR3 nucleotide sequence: TGTGCCACCAGTGATGCGACTAGTCGGGGCACAGATACGCAGTATTTT. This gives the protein CATSDATSRGTDTQYF.

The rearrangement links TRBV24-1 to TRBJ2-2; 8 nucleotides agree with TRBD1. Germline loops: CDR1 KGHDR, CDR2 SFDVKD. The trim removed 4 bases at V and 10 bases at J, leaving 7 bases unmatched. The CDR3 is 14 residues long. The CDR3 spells CATSETGAPLELFF. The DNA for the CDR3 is TGTGCCACCAGTGAGACAGGGGCCCCTTTGGAGCTGTTTTTT.

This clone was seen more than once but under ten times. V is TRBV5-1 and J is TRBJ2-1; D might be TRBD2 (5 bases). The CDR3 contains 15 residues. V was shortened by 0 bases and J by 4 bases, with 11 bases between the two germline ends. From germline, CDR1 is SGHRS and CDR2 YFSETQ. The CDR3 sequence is CASSLVASQYNEQFF. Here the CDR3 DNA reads TGCGCCAGCAGCTTGGTCGCTAGCCAGTACAATGAGCAGTTCTTC.

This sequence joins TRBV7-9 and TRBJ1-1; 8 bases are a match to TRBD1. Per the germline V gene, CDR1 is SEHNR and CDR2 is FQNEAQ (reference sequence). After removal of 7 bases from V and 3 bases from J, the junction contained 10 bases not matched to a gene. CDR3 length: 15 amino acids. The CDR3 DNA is TGTGCCAGCAAGCAACAGGGGGTGAGGGACACTGAAGCTTTCTTT. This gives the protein CASKQQGVRDTEAFF.

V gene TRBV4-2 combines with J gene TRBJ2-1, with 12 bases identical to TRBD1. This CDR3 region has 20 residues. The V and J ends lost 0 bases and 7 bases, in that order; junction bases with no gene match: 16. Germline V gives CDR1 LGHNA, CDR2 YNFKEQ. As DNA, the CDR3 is TGTGCCAGCAGCCAAGATCGGGGACAGGGGGCGCGATGGGTAGAGAATGAGCAGTTCTTC. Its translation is CASSQDRGQGARWVENEQFF.

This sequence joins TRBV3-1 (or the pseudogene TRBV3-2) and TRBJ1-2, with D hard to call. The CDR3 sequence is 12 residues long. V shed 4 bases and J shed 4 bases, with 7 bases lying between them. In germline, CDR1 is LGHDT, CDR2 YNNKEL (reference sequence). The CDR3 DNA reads TGTGCCAGCAGCCTTCGAGTCTATGGCTACACCTTC. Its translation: CASSLRVYGYTF.

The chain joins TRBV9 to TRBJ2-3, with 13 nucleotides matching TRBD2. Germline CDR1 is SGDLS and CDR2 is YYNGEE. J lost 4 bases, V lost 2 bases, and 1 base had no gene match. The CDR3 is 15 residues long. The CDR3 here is CASSVGLAGADTQYF. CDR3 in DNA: TGTGCCAGCAGCGTTGGACTAGCGGGAGCAGATACGCAGTATTTT.

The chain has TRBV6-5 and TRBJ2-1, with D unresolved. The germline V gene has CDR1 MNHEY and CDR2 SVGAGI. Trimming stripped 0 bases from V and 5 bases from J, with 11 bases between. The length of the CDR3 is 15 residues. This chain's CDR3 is CASSYSTPVDNEQFF. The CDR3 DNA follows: TGTGCCAGCAGTTACTCGACACCCGTCGACAATGAGCAGTTCTTC.

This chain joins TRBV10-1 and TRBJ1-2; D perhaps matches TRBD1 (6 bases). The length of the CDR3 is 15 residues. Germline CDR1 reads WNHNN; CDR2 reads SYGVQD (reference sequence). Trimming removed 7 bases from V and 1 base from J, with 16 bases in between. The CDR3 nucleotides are TGCGCCAGCATCCGGACTGGACAGAATAACTATGGCTACACCTTC. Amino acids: CASIRTGQNNYGYTF.